The present TCR beta chain was sequenced within a study of blood T cell repertoires in COVID-19. About the research overall: The cDNA or gDNA used as material had been derived from T cells, B-cell-depleted T cells, or PBMCs.

In the source study's methods: Reference gene primer amplification gave estimated nucleated cell counts. TCRdb's table, derived via immunoSEQ multiplex PCR, lists solely in-frame clones and lacks some. V and J calls and clone size are given by that table; D and trimming were obtained from the DNA. The table records 100,000 to 150,000 clones, roughly 90% of them present only once. This receptor was obtained from a man between 65 and 85 years old with active COVID-19. Sample: peripheral blood.

CDR3 coding DNA: TGCAGCGTTGAAGACGGCCAAGGACACTCCTACAATGAGCAGTTCTTC. Its protein product is CSVEDGQGHSYNEQFF. The rearrangement uses TRBV29-1 and TRBJ2-1; possible D gene TRBD1, 5 bases. Between the trimmed V and J ends, which lost 0 bases and 0 bases, there was a span of 12 bases. CDR3 length: 16 residues. Germline V lookup: CDR1 SQVTM, CDR2 ANQGSEA.